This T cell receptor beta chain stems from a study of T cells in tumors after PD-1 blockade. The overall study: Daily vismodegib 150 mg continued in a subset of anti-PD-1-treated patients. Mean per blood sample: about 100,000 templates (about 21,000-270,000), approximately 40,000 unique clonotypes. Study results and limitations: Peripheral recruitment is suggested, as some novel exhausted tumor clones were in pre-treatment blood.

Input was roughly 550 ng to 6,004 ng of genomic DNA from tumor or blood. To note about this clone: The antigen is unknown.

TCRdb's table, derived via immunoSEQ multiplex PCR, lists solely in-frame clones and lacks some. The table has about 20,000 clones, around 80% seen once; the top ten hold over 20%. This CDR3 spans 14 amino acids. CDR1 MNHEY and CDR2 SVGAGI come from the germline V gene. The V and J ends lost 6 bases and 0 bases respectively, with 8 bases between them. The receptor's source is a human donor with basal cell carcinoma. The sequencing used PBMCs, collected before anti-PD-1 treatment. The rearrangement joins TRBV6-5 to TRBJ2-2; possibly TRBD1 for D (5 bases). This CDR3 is CASSLGPNTGELFF. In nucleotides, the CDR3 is TGTGCCAGCAGCCTGGGGCCGAACACCGGGGAGCTGTTTTTT.